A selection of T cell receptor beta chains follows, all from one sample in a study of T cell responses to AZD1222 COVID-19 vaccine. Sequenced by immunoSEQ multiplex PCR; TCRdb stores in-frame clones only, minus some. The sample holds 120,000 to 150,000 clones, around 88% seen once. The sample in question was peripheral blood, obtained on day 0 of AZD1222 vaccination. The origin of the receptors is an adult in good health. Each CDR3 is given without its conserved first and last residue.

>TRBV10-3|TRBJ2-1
AISRGTLPYNEQF
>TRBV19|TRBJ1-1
ASGFQGGTEAF
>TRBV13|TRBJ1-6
ASSLGDRNSPLH
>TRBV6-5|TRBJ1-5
ASSYSGARGNQPQH
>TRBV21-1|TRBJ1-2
ASSKRGNRNGYT
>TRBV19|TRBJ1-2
ASSMREYGYT
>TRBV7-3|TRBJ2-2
ASSLLDGTGELF
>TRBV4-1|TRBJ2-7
ASSHTPEDPLAGSYEQY
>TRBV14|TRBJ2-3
ASSLTSGGADTQY
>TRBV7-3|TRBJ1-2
ASSAGQGYGYT
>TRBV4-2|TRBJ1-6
ASSQGDRDNSPLH
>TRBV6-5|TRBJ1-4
ASSNRQGSEKLF
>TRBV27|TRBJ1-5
ASRLDRGPNQPQH
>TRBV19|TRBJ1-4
ASRPVGGREEKLF
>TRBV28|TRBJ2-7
ASSDRYEQY
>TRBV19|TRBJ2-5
ASSTGTSYETQY
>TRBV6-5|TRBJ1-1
ASSRLGTANTEAF
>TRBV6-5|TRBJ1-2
ASSYSGLFYGYT
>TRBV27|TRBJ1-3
ASSYRGPGNTIY
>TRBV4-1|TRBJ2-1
ASSKPGLAGVEQF
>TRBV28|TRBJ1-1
ASSLLVTEAF
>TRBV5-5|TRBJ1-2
ASSSAGTYNYGYT
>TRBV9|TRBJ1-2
ASSPAGSANYGYT
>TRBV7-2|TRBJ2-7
ASSLGTVSYEQY
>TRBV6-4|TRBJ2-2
ASSGGADTGELF
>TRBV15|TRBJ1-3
ATSRDGGTGNTIY
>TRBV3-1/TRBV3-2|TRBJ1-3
ASSQAPGTSGNTIY
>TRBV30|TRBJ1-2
AWNRDSYGYT
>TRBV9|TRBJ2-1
ASSPFGDRGLNEQF
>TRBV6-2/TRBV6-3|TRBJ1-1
ASSYSGEGLMNTEAF